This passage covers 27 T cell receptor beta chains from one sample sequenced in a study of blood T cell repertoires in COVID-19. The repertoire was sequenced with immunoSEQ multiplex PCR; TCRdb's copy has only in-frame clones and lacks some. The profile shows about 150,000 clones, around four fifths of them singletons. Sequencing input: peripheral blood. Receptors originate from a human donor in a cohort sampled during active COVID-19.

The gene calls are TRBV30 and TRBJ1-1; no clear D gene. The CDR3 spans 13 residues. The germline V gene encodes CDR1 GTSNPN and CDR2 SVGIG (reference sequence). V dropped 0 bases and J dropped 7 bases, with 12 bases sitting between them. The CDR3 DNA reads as TGTGCCTGGAGTGTACTCGGGGTATTTGAAGCTTTCTTT. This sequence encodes CAWSVLGVFEAFF.

In nucleotides, the CDR3 is TGTGCCAGCAGCTTAGGGGCAGTGGATACGCAGTATTTT. Protein product: CASSLGAVDTQYF. The rearrangement links TRBV7-8 to TRBJ2-3; no clear D. The germline CDR1 and CDR2 sequences are SGHVS and FQNEAQ. This CDR3 region has 13 residues. Between the trimmed V and J ends, which lost 1 base and 6 bases, there was a span of 8 bases.

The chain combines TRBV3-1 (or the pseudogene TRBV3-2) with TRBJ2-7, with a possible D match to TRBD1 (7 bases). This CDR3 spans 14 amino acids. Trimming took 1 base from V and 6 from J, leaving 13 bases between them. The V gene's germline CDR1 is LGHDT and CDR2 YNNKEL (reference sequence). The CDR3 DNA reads TGTGCCAGCAGCCAAGCTGGACAGGAGGGCGAGCAGTACTTC. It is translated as CASSQAGQEGEQYF.

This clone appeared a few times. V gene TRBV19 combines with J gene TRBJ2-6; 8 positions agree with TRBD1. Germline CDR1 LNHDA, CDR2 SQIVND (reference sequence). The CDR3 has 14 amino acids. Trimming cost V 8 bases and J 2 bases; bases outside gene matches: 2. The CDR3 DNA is TGTGCCAGTGAGACAGGGGCTGGGGCCAACGTCCTGACTTTC. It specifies CASETGAGANVLTF.

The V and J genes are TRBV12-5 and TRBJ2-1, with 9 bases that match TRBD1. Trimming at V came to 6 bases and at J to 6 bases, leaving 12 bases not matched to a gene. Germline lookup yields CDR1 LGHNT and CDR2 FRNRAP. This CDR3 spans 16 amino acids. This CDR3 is CASGSPGTGISNEQFF. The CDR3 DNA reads TGTGCTAGTGGGTCCCCCGGGACAGGGATCAGCAATGAGCAGTTCTTC.

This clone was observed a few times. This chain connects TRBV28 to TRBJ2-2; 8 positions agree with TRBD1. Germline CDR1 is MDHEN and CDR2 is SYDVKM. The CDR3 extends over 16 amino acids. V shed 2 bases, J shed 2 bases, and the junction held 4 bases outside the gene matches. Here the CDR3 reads CASSLAGQVNTGELFF. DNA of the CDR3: TGTGCCAGCAGTTTAGCGGGACAGGTTAACACCGGGGAGCTGTTTTTT. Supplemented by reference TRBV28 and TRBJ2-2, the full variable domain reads DVKVTQSSRYLVKRTGEKVFLECVQDMDHENMFWYRQDPGLGLRLIYFSYDVKMKEKGDIPEGYSVSREKKERFSLILESASTNQTSMYLCASSLAGQVNTGELFFGEGSRLTVL.

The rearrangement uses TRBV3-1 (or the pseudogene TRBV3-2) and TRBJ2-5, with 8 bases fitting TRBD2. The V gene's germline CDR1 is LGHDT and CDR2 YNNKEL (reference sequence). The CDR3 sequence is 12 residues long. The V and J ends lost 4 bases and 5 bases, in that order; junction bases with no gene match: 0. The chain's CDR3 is CASSRGGETQYF. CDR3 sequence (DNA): TGTGCCAGCAGCCGCGGGGGGGAGACCCAGTACTTC.

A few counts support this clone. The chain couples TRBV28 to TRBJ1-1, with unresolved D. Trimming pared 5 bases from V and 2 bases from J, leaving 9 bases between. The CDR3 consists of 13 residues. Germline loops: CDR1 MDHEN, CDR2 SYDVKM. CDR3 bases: TGTGCCAGCAGTGGAGGGCTAAACACTGAAGCTTTCTTT. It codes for CASSGGLNTEAFF. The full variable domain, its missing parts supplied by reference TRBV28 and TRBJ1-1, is DVKVTQSSRYLVKRTGEKVFLECVQDMDHENMFWYRQDPGLGLRLIYFSYDVKMKEKGDIPEGYSVSREKKERFSLILESASTNQTSMYLCASSGGLNTEAFFGQGTRLTVV.

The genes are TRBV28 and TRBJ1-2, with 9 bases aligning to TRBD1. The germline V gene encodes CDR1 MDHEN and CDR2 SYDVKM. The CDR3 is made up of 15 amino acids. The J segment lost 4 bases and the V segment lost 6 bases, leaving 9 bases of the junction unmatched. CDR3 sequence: CASREGQGWTYGYTF. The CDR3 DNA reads TGTGCCAGCAGGGAAGGACAGGGGTGGACCTATGGCTACACCTTC.

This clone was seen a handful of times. CDR3 sequence (DNA): TGTGCCTGGAGTGGAAACAGGGGGCCGAACTCTGGAAACACCATATATTTT. It yields the protein CAWSGNRGPNSGNTIYF. V usage is TRBV30 and J usage is TRBJ1-3, with 9 bases aligning to TRBD1. Trimming at V came to 1 base and at J to 0 bases, leaving 7 bases not matched to a gene. Germline V CDR1 and CDR2: GTSNPN, SVGIG (reference sequence). The CDR3 runs to 17 residues.

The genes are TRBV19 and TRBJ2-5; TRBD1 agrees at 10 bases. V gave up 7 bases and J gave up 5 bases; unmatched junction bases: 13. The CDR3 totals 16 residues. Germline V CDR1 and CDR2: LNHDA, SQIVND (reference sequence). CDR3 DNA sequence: TGTGCCAGTACCCCGAGGGGGACAGGGGTTGGGGAGACCCAGTACTTC. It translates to CASTPRGTGVGETQYF.

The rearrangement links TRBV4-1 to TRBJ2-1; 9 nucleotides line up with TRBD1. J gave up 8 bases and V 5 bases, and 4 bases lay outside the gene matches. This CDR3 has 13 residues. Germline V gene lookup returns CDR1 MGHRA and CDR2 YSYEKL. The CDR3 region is CASSKTGGDEQFF. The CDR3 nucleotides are TGCGCCAGCAGCAAAACAGGGGGCGATGAGCAGTTCTTC.

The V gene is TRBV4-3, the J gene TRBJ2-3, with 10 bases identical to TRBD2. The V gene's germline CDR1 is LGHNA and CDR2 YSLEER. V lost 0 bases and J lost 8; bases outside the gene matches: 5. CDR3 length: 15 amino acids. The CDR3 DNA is TGCGCCAGCAGCCAAGAAAGCGGGGGGGCTGGTACGCAGTATTTT. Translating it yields CASSQESGGAGTQYF.

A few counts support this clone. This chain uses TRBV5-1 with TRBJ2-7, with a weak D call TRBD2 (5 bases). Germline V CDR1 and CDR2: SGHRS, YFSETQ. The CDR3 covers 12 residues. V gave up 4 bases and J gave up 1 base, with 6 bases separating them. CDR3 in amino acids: CASSPGSYEQYF. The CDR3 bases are TGCGCCAGCAGCCCGGGATCCTACGAGCAGTACTTC.

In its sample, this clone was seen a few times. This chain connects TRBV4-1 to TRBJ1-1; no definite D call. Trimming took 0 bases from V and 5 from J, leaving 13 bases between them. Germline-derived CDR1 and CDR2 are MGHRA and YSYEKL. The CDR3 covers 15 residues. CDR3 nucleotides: TGCGCCAGCAGCCAAGATCGGGCCCGAGGGACTGAAGCTTTCTTT. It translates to CASSQDRARGTEAFF.

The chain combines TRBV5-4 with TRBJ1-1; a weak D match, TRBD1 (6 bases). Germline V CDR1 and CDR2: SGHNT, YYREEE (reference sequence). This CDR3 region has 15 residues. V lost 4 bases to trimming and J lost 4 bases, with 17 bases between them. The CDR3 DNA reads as TGTGCCAGCAGCACCCGGGACATTTTGGGCACTGAAGCTTTCTTT. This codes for CASSTRDILGTEAFF.

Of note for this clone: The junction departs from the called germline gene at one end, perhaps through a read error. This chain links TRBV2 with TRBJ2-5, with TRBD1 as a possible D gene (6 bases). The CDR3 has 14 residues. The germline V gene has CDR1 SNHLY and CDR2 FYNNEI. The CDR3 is CASSEGRGGETQYF. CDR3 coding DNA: TGTGCCAGCAGCGAAGGCAGGGGTGGAGAGACCCAGTACTTC.

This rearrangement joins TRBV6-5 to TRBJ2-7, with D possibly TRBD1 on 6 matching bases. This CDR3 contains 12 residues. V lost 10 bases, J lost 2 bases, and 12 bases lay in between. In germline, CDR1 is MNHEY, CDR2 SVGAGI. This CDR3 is CATQGFAYEQYF. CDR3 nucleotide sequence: TGTGCCACCCAGGGGTTTGCCTACGAGCAGTACTTC.

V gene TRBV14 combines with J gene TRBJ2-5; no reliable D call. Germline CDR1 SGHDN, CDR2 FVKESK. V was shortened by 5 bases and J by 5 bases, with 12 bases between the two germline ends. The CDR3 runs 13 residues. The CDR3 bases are TGTGCCAGCAGCTCACAATCTCCGGAGACCCAGTACTTC. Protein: CASSSQSPETQYF.

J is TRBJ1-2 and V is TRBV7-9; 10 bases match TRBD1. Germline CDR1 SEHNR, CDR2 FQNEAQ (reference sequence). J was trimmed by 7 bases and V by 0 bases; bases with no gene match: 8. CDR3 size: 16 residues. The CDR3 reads CASSLAKGQGEGGYTF. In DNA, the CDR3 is TGTGCCAGCAGCTTAGCGAAAGGACAGGGGGAAGGTGGCTACACCTTC.

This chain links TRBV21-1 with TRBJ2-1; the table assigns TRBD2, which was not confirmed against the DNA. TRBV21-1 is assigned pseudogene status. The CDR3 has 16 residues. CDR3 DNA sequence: TGTGCCAGCAGCAAGGTGGGGACTAGGTCTTACAATGAGCAGTTCTTC. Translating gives CASSKVGTRSYNEQFF.

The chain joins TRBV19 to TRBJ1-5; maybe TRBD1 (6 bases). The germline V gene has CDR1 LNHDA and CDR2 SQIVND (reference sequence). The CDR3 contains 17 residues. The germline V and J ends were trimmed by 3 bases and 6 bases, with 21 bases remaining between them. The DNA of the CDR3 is TGTGCCAGTAGTATCGGGTACAGGGAAGGGCCAAGTCAGCCCCAGCATTTT. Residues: CASSIGYREGPSQPQHF.

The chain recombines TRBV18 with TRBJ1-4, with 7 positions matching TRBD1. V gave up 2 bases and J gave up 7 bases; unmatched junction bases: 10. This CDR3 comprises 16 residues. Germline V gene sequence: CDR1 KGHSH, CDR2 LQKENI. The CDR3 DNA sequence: TGTGCCAGCTCACCAGGGACAGTCAATATGGGTGAAAAACTGTTTTTT. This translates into CASSPGTVNMGEKLFF.

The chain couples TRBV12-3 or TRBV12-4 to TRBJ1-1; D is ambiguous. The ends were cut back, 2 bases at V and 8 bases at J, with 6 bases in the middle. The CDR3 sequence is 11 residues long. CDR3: CASSLMTEAFF. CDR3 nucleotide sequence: TGTGCCAGCAGTTTAATGACAGAAGCTTTCTTT.

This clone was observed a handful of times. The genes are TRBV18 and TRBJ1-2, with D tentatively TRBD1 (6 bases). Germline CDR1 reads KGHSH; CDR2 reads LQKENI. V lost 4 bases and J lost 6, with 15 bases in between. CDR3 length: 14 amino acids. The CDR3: CASSRVQGAHGYTF. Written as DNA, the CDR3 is TGTGCCAGCTCACGAGTACAGGGAGCCCATGGCTACACCTTC. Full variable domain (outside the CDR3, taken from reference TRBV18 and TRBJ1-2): NAGVMQNPRHLVRRRGQEARLRCSPMKGHSHVYWYRQLPEEGLKFMVYLQKENIIDESGMPKERFSAEFPKEGPSILRIQQVVRGDSAAYFCASSRVQGAHGYTFGSGTRLTVV.

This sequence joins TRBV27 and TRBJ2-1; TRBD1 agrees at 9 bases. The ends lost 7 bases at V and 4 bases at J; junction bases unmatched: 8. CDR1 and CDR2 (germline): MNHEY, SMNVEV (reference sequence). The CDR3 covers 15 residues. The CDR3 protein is CASTLLGQGYNEQFF. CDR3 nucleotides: TGTGCCAGCACCTTGCTGGGACAGGGATACAATGAGCAGTTCTTC.

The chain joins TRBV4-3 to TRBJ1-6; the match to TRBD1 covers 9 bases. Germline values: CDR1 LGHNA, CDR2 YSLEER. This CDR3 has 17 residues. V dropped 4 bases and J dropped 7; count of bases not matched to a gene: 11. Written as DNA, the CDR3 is TGCGCCAGCAGCCGAACACCGGGACAGGGTCTCAATTCACCCCTCCACTTT. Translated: CASSRTPGQGLNSPLHF.